Shown below are 3 T cell receptor beta chains from a single sample sequenced in a study of blood T cell repertoires in COVID-19 (dated by TCRdb to the early 2020s). Libraries were made using the immunoSEQ multiplex PCR assay. TCRdb holds this immuneACCESS table with in-frame rearrangements only. Some clones are missing; in checked studies, unresolved V genes explain under half, and the rest has no known cause. This sample is represented by 180,000 or so clones; roughly 88% of them were singletons. The ten biggest clones cover 12% to 15% of the sample. Sequencing was performed on PBMCs or T cells enriched from blood (not recorded which). The origin of the receptors is a man aged 50-59 years who had recovered from COVID-19.

The genes are TRBV9 and TRBJ2-1; D perhaps matches TRBD1 (7 bases). The CDR3 covers 16 residues. V shed 3 bases and J shed 1 base, with 14 bases lying between them. Germline V gene data show CDR1 as SGDLS and CDR2 as YYNGEE. The CDR3 here is CASSAPQGRSYNEQFF. CDR3 DNA sequence: TGTGCCAGCAGCGCGCCACAGGGGAGGTCCTACAATGAGCAGTTCTTC.

This chain links TRBV18 with TRBJ2-7; a possible D gene is TRBD2 (5 bases). The germline V gene has CDR1 KGHSH and CDR2 LQKENI. The CDR3 spans 14 residues. The V end lost 6 bases, the J end lost 3 bases, and 15 bases lay between the germline ends. The CDR3 nucleotides are TGTGCCAGCTCCCACGACGGACTTGGCTACGAGCAGTACTTC. It yields the protein CASSHDGLGYEQYF.

Written as DNA, the CDR3 is TGTGCCAGCAGTTACGATGGCAGGACTAATGAAAAACTGTTTTTT. Protein sequence: CASSYDGRTNEKLFF. This sequence joins TRBV6-5 and TRBJ1-4; D unclear. This CDR3 spans 15 amino acids. Per germline, CDR1 MNHEY and CDR2 SVGAGI. The germline V and J ends were trimmed by 2 bases and 2 bases, with 9 bases remaining between them.